What follows is one T cell receptor beta chain and its context. A much bigger clone sits one base away, suggesting this may be a read error. Each TCR beta cDNA library carried unique molecular identifiers. TCRdb independently ran MiXCR on the PCR reads; one entry per CDR3 protein. The sample includes approximately 350,000 distinct CDR3 sequences, around 33% of them seen just once. This specimen belongs to a study of post-analysis software for immune sequencing data. The TCR comes from a girl aged 5-17 years with multiple sclerosis. Source material: blood.

The chain's CDR3 is CASSLAQSSYEQYF. CDR3 in DNA: TGTGCCAGCAGCTTAGCGCAGAGCTCCTACGAGCAGTACTTC. The chain recombines TRBV7-8 with TRBJ2-7; no definite D call. The CDR3 spans 14 residues. The V gene's germline CDR1 is SGHVS and CDR2 FQNEAQ. Trimming pared 0 bases from V and 0 bases from J, leaving 6 bases between.